This paragraph covers one T cell receptor beta chain sequence. Its antigen is not known. The CDR3 consists of 15 residues. CDR1 and CDR2 (germline): SGHRS, YFSETQ. Losses at the gene ends were 0 bases for V and 3 bases for J; bases not matched to a gene: 3. A second PCR of 7 to 11 cycles used a sample-barcoded 5' primer and a J-beta primer mix. TCRdb passed the 5' RACE reads through MiXCR, listing each CDR3 protein once. The repertoire holds fewer than 650,000 distinct CDR3 sequences, with about 25% as singletons. The record originates from a study of blood T cells in healthy people across ages. The study, taken as a whole, reports: TCR beta diversity per million T cells fell roughly linearly with age.

Healthy Caucasian individuals from Russia aged about 6 to 90 were enrolled as donors. The sample also formed part of further work on T cells of mothers and their children.

This TCR derives from a boy aged 2 to 10 in good health. V and J are TRBV5-1 and TRBJ2-3; 8 nucleotides align to TRBD1. Sequenced input: blood. In nucleotides, the CDR3 is TGCGCCAGCAGCTTGGAGACAGGGGCGACAGATACGCAGTATTTT. This translates into CASSLETGATDTQYF.